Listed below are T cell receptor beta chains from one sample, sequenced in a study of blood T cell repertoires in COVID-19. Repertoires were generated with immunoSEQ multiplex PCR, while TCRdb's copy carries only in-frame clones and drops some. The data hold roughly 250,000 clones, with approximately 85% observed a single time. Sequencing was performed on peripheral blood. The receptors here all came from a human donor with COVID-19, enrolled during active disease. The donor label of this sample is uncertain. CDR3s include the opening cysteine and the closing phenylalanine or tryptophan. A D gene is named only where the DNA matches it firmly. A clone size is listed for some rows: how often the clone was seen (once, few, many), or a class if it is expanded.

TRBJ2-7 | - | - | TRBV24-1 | CATSDSFSYEQYF | TGTGCCACCAGTGATTCTTTCTCCTACGAGCAGTACTTC
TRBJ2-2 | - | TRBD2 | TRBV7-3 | CASSSSGSTGELFF | TGTGCCAGCAGCTCTAGCGGGAGCACCGGGGAGCTGTTTTTT
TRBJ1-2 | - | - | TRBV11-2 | CASSLGGGWDYGYTF | TGTGCCAGCAGCTTGGGGGGAGGCTGGGACTATGGCTACACCTTC
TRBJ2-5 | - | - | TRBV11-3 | CASSLGAGEETQYF | TGTGCCAGCAGCTTAGGGGCCGGGGAAGAGACCCAGTACTTC
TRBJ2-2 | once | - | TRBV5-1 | CASSSQGPNTGELFF | TGCGCCAGCAGCTCCCAGGGCCCTAACACCGGGGAGCTGTTTTTT
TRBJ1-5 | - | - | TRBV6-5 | CASVDSARDQPQHF | TGTGCCAGCGTAGATTCAGCCCGGGATCAGCCCCAGCATTTT
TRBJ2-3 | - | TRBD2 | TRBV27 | CASSLRREGPDTQYF | TGTGCCAGCAGTTTACGGCGGGAGGGCCCAGATACGCAGTATTTT
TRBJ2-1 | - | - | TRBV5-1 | CASSMGQGWDSSGSINEQFF | TGCGCCAGCAGCATGGGACAGGGCTGGGATTCTAGCGGGAGCATAAATGAGCAGTTCTTC
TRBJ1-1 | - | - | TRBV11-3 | CASRPQGGGEAFF | TGTGCCAGCAGGCCCCAGGGAGGCGGTGAAGCTTTCTTT
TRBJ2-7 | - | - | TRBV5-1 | CASSDSLYEQYF | TGCGCCAGCAGCGATAGTTTATACGAGCAGTACTTC
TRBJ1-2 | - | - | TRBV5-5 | CASSFRGEYGYTF | TGTGCCAGCAGCTTTCGCGGGGAGTATGGCTACACCTTC
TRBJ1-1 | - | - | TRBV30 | CAWSRGRNTEAFF | TGTGCCTGGAGCCGGGGGAGGAACACTGAAGCTTTCTTT
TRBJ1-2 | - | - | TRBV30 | CAWYRERGYGYTF | TGTGCCTGGTACAGGGAGAGGGGCTATGGCTACACCTTC
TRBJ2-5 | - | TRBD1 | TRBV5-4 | CASSLITGGQETQYF | TGTGCCAGCAGCTTGATCACAGGGGGCCAAGAGACCCAGTACTTC
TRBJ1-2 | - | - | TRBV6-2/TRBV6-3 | CASSYTGQNSYTF | TGTGCCAGCAGTTACACCGGACAGAATAGCTACACCTTC
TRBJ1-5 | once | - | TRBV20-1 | CSASRQGTHQPQHF | TGCAGTGCTAGTCGGCAGGGGACACATCAGCCCCAGCATTTT
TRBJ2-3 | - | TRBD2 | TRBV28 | CAGRTSGGDTQYF | TGTGCCGGCCGGACTAGCGGTGGAGATACGCAGTATTTT
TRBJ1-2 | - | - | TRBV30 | CAWSVPRHSNYGYTF | TGTGCCTGGAGTGTACCCAGACACTCGAACTATGGCTACACCTTC
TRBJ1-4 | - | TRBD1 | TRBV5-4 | CASSPMGTGDRINEKLFF | TGTGCCAGCAGCCCGATGGGGACAGGGGACCGAATTAATGAAAAACTGTTTTTT
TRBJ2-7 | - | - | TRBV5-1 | CASSLEGQGLYEQYF | TGCGCCAGCAGCTTGGAGGGTCAGGGACTCTACGAGCAGTACTTC
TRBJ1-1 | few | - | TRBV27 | CASPGDPDTEAFF | TGTGCCAGCCCGGGGGACCCGGACACTGAAGCTTTCTTT
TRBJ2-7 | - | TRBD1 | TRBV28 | CASSLWTGGPEQYF | TGTGCCAGCAGTTTATGGACAGGGGGTCCCGAGCAGTACTTC
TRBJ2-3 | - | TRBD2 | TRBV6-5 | CASSSGLVGADTQYF | TGTGCCAGCAGCTCTGGACTAGTTGGTGCAGATACGCAGTATTTT
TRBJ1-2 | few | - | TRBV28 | CASSQPGGPLYGYTF | TGTGCCAGCAGTCAACCCGGGGGACCCCTCTATGGCTACACCTTC
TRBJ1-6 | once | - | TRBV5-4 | CASSLGQGEFPLHF | TGTGCCAGCAGCTTGGGGCAGGGCGAGTTCCCCCTCCACTTT
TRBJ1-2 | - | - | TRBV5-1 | CASSSEGDYGYTF | TGCGCCAGCAGCTCCGAAGGGGACTATGGCTACACCTTC
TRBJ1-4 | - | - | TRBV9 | CASSVDPGDEKLFF | TGTGCCAGCAGCGTAGATCCAGGGGATGAAAAACTGTTTTTT
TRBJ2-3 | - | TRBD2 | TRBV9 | CASSEGLAGGADTQYF | TGTGCCAGCAGCGAGGGACTAGCGGGAGGGGCAGATACGCAGTATTTT
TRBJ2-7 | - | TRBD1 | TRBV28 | CASTLTGGDYEQYF | TGTGCCAGCACTCTTACAGGGGGTGACTACGAGCAGTACTTC
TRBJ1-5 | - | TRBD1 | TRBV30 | CAWSSDRGLLAQHF | TGTGCCTGGAGCTCAGACAGGGGGCTCCTGGCCCAGCATTTT
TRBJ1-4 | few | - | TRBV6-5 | CASSYSNTLEKLFF | TGTGCCAGCAGTTACTCGAACACCCTGGAAAAACTGTTTTTT
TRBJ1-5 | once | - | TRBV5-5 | CASSLASQASYQPQHF | TGTGCCAGCAGCTTGGCGAGTCAAGCCTCTTATCAGCCCCAGCATTTT
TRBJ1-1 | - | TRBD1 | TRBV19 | CASRDRAMGNTEAFF | TGTGCCAGTCGGGACAGGGCAATGGGGAACACTGAAGCTTTCTTT
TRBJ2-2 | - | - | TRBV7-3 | CASSPPGGELFF | TGTGCCAGCAGCCCGCCAGGCGGGGAGCTGTTTTTT
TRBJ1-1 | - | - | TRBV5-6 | CASSSDSYTEAFF | TGTGCCAGCAGCTCTGACAGTTACACTGAAGCTTTCTTT
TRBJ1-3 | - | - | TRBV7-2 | CASSWAVSGNTIYF | TGTGCCAGCAGCTGGGCCGTCTCTGGAAACACCATATATTTT
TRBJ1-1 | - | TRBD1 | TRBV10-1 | CASRETGENTEAFF | TGCGCCAGCAGGGAGACAGGGGAGAACACTGAAGCTTTCTTT
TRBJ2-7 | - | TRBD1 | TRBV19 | CASSKGGTGLYEQYF | TGTGCCAGTAGTAAGGGCGGGACAGGGCTCTACGAGCAGTACTTC